The rows below give T cell receptor beta chains drawn from one sample of a study of cytotoxic CD8 clonotypes in ibrutinib-treated CLL. The table came from immunoSEQ multiplex PCR; TCRdb's copy has only in-frame clones and leaves some out. The sample holds roughly 200,000 clones, nearly 80% seen once. The sample here was PBMCs, taken after 12 months of ibrutinib treatment. All receptors derive from a human donor with chronic lymphocytic leukemia. Each CDR3 is given with its conserved first and last residue. A D gene is named only where the DNA matches it firmly. Part of the rows lack a size; the others show once, few, many or a class for expanded clones.

d_call j_call clone_size v_call cdr3_nt cdr3_aa
- TRBJ1-2 - TRBV6-1 TGTGCCAGCGTCCCGGGAGGGAGGAACGGCTACACCTTC CASVPGGRNGYTF
- TRBJ1-2 - TRBV6-1 TGTGCCAGCAGTGAAGTCGAAGCAGCTGGCTACACCTTC CASSEVEAAGYTF
- TRBJ1-4 - TRBV4-1 TGCGCCAGCAGCCGACAAGCGGGTAATGAAAAACTGTTTTTT CASSRQAGNEKLFF
TRBD2 TRBJ2-7 - TRBV7-8 TGTGCCAGCAGCCCCCGGGGACCGGGACTAGCGGGGGGTCCTTCCCCCGAGCAGTACTTC CASSPRGPGLAGGPSPEQYF
TRBD1 TRBJ1-1 - TRBV18 TGTGCCAGCTCACCAATGGGGACAGGGCTAAGCGCTGAAGCTTTCTTT CASSPMGTGLSAEAFF
- TRBJ2-7 few TRBV13 TGTGCCAGCAGCTTAGGGACACCGACCTACGAGCAGTACTTC CASSLGTPTYEQYF
TRBD2 TRBJ2-5 once TRBV10-3 TGTGCCACCCTTCGGACTAGCGGGGAGGAAGAGACCCAGTACTTC CATLRTSGEEETQYF
TRBD1 TRBJ1-1 - TRBV9 TGTGCCAGCAGCAAGCAGGGGGCGAGGGCAGCTTTCTTT CASSKQGARAAFF
- TRBJ1-2 few TRBV6-5 TGTGCCAGCAGCAGTCAGGGTCTGGGCGGCTACACCTTC CASSSQGLGGYTF
- TRBJ2-1 - TRBV6-1 TGTGCCAGCAGTAAGACAGTAAATGAGCAGTTCTTC CASSKTVNEQFF
TRBD1 TRBJ2-2 - TRBV5-1 TGCGCCAGCAGCTTGGCAGACAGGGGCGACACCGGGGAGCTGTTTTTT CASSLADRGDTGELFF
- TRBJ2-5 - TRBV6-5 TGTGCCACGGCCAGGGAGCAAGAGACCCAGTACTTC CATAREQETQYF
TRBD2 TRBJ2-1 - TRBV28 TGTGCCGCAGCGGGGAGAGAGCAGTTCTTC CAAAGREQFF
- TRBJ1-1 - TRBV27 TGTGCCAGCAGTTTATCTGAAGAGAACACTGAAGCTTTCTTT CASSLSEENTEAFF
- TRBJ2-4 - TRBV29-1 TGCAGCTTTTCGGGAGTAGCCAAAAACATTCAGTACTTC CSFSGVAKNIQYF
TRBD1 TRBJ2-7 few TRBV7-9 TGTGCCAGCAGCCCCGGACAGGGCGGCTTTAACGAGCAGTACTTC CASSPGQGGFNEQYF
- TRBJ2-3 - TRBV11-2 TGTGCCAGCAGCTTAGGGCTAACGGGGGCAGATACGCAGTATTTT CASSLGLTGADTQYF
- TRBJ1-3 - TRBV28 TGTGCCAGCAGCCAAAAGGGGATTTCGACTGGAAACACCATATATTTT CASSQKGISTGNTIYF
TRBD2 TRBJ2-5 - TRBV5-1 TGCGCCAGCAGCTTCTTGGGCGCTAGCGGGGGTCAAGAGACCCAGTACTTC CASSFLGASGGQETQYF
- TRBJ1-1 - TRBV30 TGTGCCTTTAAGACAGTCTCCCTAAACACTGAAGCTTTCTTT CAFKTVSLNTEAFF
- TRBJ1-4 - TRBV11-1 TGTGCCAGCAGCTCGGACAGCTATGAAAAACTGTTTTTT CASSSDSYEKLFF
- TRBJ1-1 few TRBV28 TGTGCCAGCAGATTGAACACTGAAGCTTTCTTT CASRLNTEAFF
TRBD2 TRBJ2-7 - TRBV5-4 TGTGCCAGCAGCCCGGGGCGGGAGATGTACGAGCAGTACTTC CASSPGREMYEQYF
- TRBJ2-7 - TRBV28 TGTGCCAGCAGTTTATTGGGATCCGAGCAGTACTTC CASSLLGSEQYF
- TRBJ1-3 - TRBV6-1 TGTGCCAGCAGTGAGATGCTGGGAAACACCATATATTTT CASSEMLGNTIYF
TRBD1 TRBJ1-1 - TRBV7-2 TGTGCCAGCAGCTTTCAGGGGGGCTCCGAAGCTTTCTTT CASSFQGGSEAFF
- TRBJ1-5 - TRBV4-1 TGCGCCAGCAGCCAAGGGGACAGCAATCAGCCCCAGCATTTT CASSQGDSNQPQHF
TRBD2 TRBJ2-7 - TRBV11-2 TGTGCCAGCATACAACGAGTGCGGGGGGGAGAAAGAGTCTACGAGCAGTACTTC CASIQRVRGGERVYEQYF
TRBD1 TRBJ1-2 - TRBV6-4 TGTGCCAGCAGTGAGGGACAGGGGATAGGAGGATATGGCTACACCTTC CASSEGQGIGGYGYTF
TRBD2 TRBJ2-7 - TRBV28 TGTGCCAGCAGTTTACTAGCGGGAGTCTACGAGCAGTACTTC CASSLLAGVYEQYF
- TRBJ2-5 - TRBV27 TGTGCCAGCAGCGGTAGAGGTGAGACCCAGTACTTC CASSGRGETQYF
- TRBJ2-3 few TRBV21-1 TGTGCCAGCAGCAAAGGACTAGCTAATGGCACAGATACGCAGTATTTT CASSKGLANGTDTQYF
TRBD1 TRBJ2-5 - TRBV5-1 TGCGCCAGCAGCAGAACAGGGGGTGTCTTCGAGACCCAGTACTTC CASSRTGGVFETQYF
TRBD1 TRBJ1-1 - TRBV9 TGTGCCAGCAGCTCCGGACAGGGTGGCCTTGGGACTGAAGCTTTCTTT CASSSGQGGLGTEAFF
- TRBJ1-5 - TRBV27 TGTGCCAGCAGTTTATTTGGTGGAGGCCATAGCAATCAGCCCCAGCATTTT CASSLFGGGHSNQPQHF
- TRBJ2-7 few TRBV10-1 TGCGCCAGCAGTGAGGGTATTTTCGCCGAGCAGTACTTC CASSEGIFAEQYF